These 14 T cell receptor beta chains were sequenced from one sample in a study of blood T cell repertoires in COVID-19. The assay was immunoSEQ multiplex PCR, and TCRdb's table has in-frame clones only and misses some. The sample includes under 150,000 clones, about 83% seen only once; the top ten take more than 10%. Sequencing was done on a sample of peripheral blood. The receptors shown here come from a human donor in a cohort sampled during active COVID-19.

The chain employs TRBV21-1 and TRBJ1-5; whether TRBD1, the table's D call, matches the DNA was not checked. TRBV21-1 represents a pseudogene. This CDR3 is 14 amino acids long. In DNA form, the CDR3 reads TGTGCCAGCGGACCCGGGACAGGGCTTCAGCCCCAGCATTTT. Protein sequence: CASGPGTGLQPQHF.

The chain joins TRBV7-8 to TRBJ2-2, with a tentative D call TRBD1 (6 bases). Trimming shortened V by 5 bases and J by 0 bases, and 13 bases separated the two germline ends. The V gene's germline CDR1 is SGHVS and CDR2 FQNEAQ. CDR3 size: 16 residues. The CDR3 loop is CASSVYRVANTGELFF. Written as DNA, the CDR3 is TGTGCCAGCAGCGTGTACAGGGTCGCGAACACCGGGGAGCTGTTTTTT.

The V and J genes are TRBV10-3 and TRBJ2-2, with a weak D call TRBD1 (6 bases). V dropped 0 bases and J dropped 1 base, with 9 bases sitting between them. Per the germline V gene, CDR1 is ENHRY and CDR2 is SYGVKD. The CDR3 runs to 16 residues. The CDR3 sequence is CAISESGGRNTGELFF. DNA for the CDR3: TGTGCCATCAGTGAGTCAGGGGGAAGGAACACCGGGGAGCTGTTTTTT.

The chain is built from TRBV18 and TRBJ2-7; the D gene is possibly TRBD2 (5 bases). Germline CDR1 reads KGHSH; CDR2 reads LQKENI. The ends were cut back, 4 bases at V and 4 bases at J, with 11 bases in the middle. The CDR3 length is 13 residues. The CDR3 bases are TGTGCCAGCTCACTCGGGAAAAATTACGAGCAGTACTTC. Translating gives CASSLGKNYEQYF.

Here the CDR3 DNA reads TGCGCCAGCAGAGGTAGCGGGGGCTTAGGTACGCAGTATTTT. This sequence encodes CASRGSGGLGTQYF. The chain links TRBV10-1 to TRBJ2-3; 9 bases agree with TRBD2. This CDR3 contains 14 residues. J lost 8 bases, V lost 6 bases, and 9 bases had no gene match. Germline CDR1 is WNHNN and CDR2 is SYGVQD (reference sequence).

The chain joins TRBV3-1 (or the pseudogene TRBV3-2) to TRBJ1-1, with 7 bases fitting TRBD1. CDR3 size: 15 residues. Per germline, CDR1 LGHDT and CDR2 YNNKEL (reference sequence). The ends lost 4 bases at V and 0 bases at J; junction bases unmatched: 5. The CDR3 nucleotides read TGTGCCAGCAGCCCAGCCGGGACAGTGAACACTGAAGCTTTCTTT. Amino acid sequence: CASSPAGTVNTEAFF.

This clone appeared many times. V is TRBV12-3 or TRBV12-4 and J is TRBJ1-5; D not resolved. This CDR3 is built from 12 residues. With 3 bases removed from V and 4 bases from J, the gap between germline ends came to 4 bases. The CDR3 sequence is CASSFSNQPQHF. CDR3 nucleotide sequence: TGTGCCAGCAGTTTCTCGAATCAGCCCCAGCATTTT.

The rearrangement joins TRBV11-3 to TRBJ2-7; D not resolved. Germline V gene data show CDR1 as SGHNT and CDR2 as YENEEA. The V end was cut by 3 bases, the J end by 5 bases, with 8 bases between. The CDR3 runs 12 residues. The CDR3, as DNA: TGTGCCAGCAGCTTCCGTGGAGACGAGCAGTACTTC. This encodes CASSFRGDEQYF. Filled out from reference TRBV11-3 and TRBJ2-7, the complete variable domain reads EAGVVQSPRYKIIEKKQPVAFWCNPISGHNTLYWYLQNLGQGPELLIRYENEEAVDDSQLPKDRFSAERLKGVDSTLKIQPAELGDSAVYLCASSFRGDEQYFGPGTRLTVT.

This chain connects TRBV27 to TRBJ1-2; 9 nucleotides line up with TRBD1. The CDR3 is made up of 16 amino acids. Germline CDR1 is MNHEY and CDR2 is SMNVEV (reference sequence). J was trimmed by 4 bases and V by 4 bases; bases with no gene match: 10. For the CDR3, the DNA is TGTGCCAGCAGTTCATCCGGGACAGGGTTGCCCTATGGCTACACCTTC. Translated, it gives CASSSSGTGLPYGYTF.

This chain uses TRBV5-6 with TRBJ1-1, with 7 bases fitting TRBD1. In germline, CDR1 is SGHDT, CDR2 YYEEEE. This CDR3 contains 15 residues. The V and J ends lost 1 base and 1 base, in that order; junction bases with no gene match: 4. CDR3 sequence reads: CASSLKDRRNTEAFF. The CDR3 bases are TGTGCCAGCAGCTTGAAGGACAGGCGGAACACTGAAGCTTTCTTT.

In its sample, this clone was seen a few times. The CDR3 spells CAARAGVSNQPQHF. CDR3 sequence (DNA): TGTGCCGCGAGAGCAGGGGTATCGAATCAGCCCCAGCATTTT. The chain uses TRBV6-5 and TRBJ1-5, with D possibly being TRBD1 (6 bases). The V end was cut by 11 bases, the J end by 4 bases, with 18 bases between. CDR1 MNHEY and CDR2 SVGAGI come from the germline V gene. The CDR3 length is 14 residues.

The chain combines TRBV30 with TRBJ1-3, with 7 positions matching TRBD1. Germline lookup yields CDR1 GTSNPN and CDR2 SVGIG (reference sequence). The CDR3 totals 14 residues. V gave up 7 bases and J gave up 1 base; unmatched junction bases: 7. CDR3 coding DNA: TGTGCCTACCGACAGGGATGGTCTGGAAACACCATATATTTT. Encoded protein: CAYRQGWSGNTIYF. The variable domain in full, with the rest retrieved from reference TRBV30 and TRBJ1-3, is SQTIHQWPATLVQPVGSPLSLECTVEGTSNPNLYWYRQAAGRGLQLLFYSVGIGQISSEVPQNLSASRPQDRQFILSSKKLLLSDSGFYLCAYRQGWSGNTIYFGEGSWLTVV.

In the case of this clone: The identical CDR3 is also encoded by other nucleotide sequences in the sample. The V call is TRBV5-1, the J call TRBJ2-6; D remains unclear. From germline, CDR1 is SGHRS and CDR2 YFSETQ. V dropped 1 base and J dropped 0 bases, with 5 bases sitting between them. The CDR3 spans 15 residues. CDR3 protein: CASSLRGSGANVLTF. The DNA of the CDR3 is TGCGCCAGCAGCTTGCGCGGCTCTGGGGCCAACGTCCTGACTTTC.

The chain carries TRBV13 and TRBJ2-7; possible D gene TRBD2, 5 bases. CDR3 length equals 15 residues. CDR1 and CDR2 from the germline V gene are PRHDT and FYEKMQ (reference sequence). Trimming took 1 base from V and 6 from J, leaving 16 bases between them. The CDR3 sequence is CASSLEVGRGGEQYF. CDR3 DNA sequence: TGTGCCAGCAGCTTAGAGGTAGGGCGAGGAGGCGAGCAGTACTTC.